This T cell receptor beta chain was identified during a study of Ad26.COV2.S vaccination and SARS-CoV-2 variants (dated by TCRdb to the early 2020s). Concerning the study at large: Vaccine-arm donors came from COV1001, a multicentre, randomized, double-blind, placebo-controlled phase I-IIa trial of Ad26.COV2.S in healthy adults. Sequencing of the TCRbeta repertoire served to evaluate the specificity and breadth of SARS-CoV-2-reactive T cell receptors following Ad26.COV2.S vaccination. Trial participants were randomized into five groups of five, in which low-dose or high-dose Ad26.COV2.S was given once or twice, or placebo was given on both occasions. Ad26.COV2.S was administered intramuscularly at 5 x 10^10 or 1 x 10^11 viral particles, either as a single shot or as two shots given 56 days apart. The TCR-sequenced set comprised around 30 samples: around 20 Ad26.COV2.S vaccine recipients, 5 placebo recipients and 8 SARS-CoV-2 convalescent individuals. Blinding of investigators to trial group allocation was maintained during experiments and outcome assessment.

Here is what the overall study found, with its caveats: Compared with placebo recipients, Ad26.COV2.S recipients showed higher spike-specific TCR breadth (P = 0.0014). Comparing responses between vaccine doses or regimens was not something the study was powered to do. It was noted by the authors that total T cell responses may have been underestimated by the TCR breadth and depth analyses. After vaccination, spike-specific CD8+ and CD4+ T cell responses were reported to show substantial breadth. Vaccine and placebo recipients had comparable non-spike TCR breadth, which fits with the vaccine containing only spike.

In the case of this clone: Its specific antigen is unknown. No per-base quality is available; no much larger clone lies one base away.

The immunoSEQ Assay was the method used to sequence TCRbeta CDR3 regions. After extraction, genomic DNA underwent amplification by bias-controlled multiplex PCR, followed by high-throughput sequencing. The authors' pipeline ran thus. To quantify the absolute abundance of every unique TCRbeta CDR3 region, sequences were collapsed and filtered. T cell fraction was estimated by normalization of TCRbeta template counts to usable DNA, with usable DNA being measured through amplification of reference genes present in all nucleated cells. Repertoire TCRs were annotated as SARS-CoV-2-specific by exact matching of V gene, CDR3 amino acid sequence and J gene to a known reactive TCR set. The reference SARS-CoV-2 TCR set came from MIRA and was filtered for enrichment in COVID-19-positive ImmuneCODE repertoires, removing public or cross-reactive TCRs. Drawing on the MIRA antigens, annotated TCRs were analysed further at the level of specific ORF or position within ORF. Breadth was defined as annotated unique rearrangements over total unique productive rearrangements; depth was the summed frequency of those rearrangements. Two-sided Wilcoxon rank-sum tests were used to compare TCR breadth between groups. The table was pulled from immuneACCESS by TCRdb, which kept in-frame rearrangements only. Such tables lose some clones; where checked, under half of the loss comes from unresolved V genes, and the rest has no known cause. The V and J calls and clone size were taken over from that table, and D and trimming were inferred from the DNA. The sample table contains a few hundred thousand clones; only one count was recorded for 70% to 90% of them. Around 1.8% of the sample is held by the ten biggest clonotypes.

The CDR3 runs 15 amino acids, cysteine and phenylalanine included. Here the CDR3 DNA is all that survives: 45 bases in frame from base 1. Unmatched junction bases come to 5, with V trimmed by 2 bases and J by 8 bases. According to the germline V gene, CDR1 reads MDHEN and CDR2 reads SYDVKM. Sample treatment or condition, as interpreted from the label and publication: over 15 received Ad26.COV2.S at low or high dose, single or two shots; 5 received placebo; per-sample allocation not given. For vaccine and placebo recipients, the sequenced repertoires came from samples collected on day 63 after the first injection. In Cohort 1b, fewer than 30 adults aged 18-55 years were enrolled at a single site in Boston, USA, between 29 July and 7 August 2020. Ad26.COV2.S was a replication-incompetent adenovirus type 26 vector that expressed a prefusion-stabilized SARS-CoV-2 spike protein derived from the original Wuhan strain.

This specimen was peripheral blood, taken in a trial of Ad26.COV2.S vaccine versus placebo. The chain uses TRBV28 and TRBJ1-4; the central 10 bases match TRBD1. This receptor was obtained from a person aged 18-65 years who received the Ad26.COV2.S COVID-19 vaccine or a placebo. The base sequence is TGTGCCAGCAGTTTAGCCGGGACAGGGGACGAAAAACTGTTTTTT. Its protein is CASSLAGTGDEKLFF.